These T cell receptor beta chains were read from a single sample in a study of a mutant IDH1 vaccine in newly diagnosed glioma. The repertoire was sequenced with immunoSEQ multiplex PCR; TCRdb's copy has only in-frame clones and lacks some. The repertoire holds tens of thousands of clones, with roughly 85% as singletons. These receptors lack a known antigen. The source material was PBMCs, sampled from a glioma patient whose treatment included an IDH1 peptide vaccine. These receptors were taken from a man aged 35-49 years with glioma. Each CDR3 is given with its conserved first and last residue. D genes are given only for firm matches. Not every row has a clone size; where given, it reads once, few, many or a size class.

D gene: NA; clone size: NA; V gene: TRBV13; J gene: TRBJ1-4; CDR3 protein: CASSPRGGEGEKLFF; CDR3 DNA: TGTGCCAGCAGCCCCCGGGGCGGAGAGGGTGAAAAACTGTTTTTT
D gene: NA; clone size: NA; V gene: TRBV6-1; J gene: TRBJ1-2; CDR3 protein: CANIIVTGAGGYTF; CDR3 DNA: TGTGCCAACATCATTGTAACGGGGGCGGGAGGCTACACCTTC
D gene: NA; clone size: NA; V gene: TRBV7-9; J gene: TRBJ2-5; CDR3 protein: CASTLLGLETQYF; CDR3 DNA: TGTGCCAGCACCCTGTTAGGGCTAGAGACCCAGTACTTC
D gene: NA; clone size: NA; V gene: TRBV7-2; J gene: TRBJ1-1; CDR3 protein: CASRLQSTNTEAFF; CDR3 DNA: TGTGCCAGCAGATTACAGTCCACGAACACTGAAGCTTTCTTT
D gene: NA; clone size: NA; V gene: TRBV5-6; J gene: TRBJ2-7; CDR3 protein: CASSLRGVLNEQYF; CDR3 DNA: TGTGCCAGCAGCCTCCGCGGGGTCCTAAACGAGCAGTACTTC
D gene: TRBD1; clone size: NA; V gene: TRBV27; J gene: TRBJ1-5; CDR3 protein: CASSWDRYYQPQHF; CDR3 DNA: TGTGCCAGCAGTTGGGACAGATACTATCAGCCCCAGCATTTT
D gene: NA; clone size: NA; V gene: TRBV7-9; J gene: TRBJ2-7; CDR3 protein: CASSSLHEQYF; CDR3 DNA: TGTGCCAGCAGCTCCCTCCACGAGCAGTACTTC
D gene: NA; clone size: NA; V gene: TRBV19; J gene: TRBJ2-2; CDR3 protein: CASSIGTANTGELFF; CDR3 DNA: TGTGCCAGTAGTATCGGGACTGCGAACACCGGGGAGCTGTTTTTT
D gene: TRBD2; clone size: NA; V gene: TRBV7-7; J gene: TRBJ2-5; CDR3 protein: CASSFSGRRETQYF; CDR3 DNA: TGTGCCAGCAGTTTTAGCGGGAGGCGCGAGACCCAGTACTTC
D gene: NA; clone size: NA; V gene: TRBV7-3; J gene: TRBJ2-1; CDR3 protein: CASSGDIGSYNEQFF; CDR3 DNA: TGTGCCAGCAGCGGAGACATAGGGTCCTACAATGAGCAGTTCTTC
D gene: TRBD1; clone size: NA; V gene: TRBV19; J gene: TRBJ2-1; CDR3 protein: CASSSFKGARYNEQFF; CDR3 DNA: TGTGCCAGTAGTAGCTTCAAGGGGGCCCGCTACAATGAGCAGTTCTTC
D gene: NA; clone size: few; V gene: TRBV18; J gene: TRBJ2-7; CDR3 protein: CASSPRGLGEQYF; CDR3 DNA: TGTGCCAGCTCACCACGGGGGTTGGGGGAGCAGTACTTC
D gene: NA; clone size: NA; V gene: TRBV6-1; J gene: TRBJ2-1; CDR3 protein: CASIGVERAYNEQFF; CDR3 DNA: TGTGCCAGCATCGGGGTTGAGAGGGCCTACAATGAGCAGTTCTTC
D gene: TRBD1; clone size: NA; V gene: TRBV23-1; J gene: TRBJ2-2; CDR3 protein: CASRVQGTGELFF; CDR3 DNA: TGCGCCAGCAGGGTACAGGGGACCGGGGAGCTGTTTTTT
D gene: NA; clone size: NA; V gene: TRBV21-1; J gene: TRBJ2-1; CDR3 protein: CASSKARTPREEGQFF; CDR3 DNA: TGTGCCAGCAGCAAAGCTCGGACCCCTCGGGAGGAGGGGCAGTTCTTC
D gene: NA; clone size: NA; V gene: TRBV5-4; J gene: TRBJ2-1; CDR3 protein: CASSLSAEDEQFF; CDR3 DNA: TGTGCCAGCAGCTTGAGTGCGGAAGATGAGCAGTTCTTC
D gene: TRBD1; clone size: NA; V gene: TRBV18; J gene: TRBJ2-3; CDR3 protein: CASSPTTGVGDTQYF; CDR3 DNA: TGTGCCAGCTCACCAACGACAGGGGTCGGAGATACGCAGTATTTT
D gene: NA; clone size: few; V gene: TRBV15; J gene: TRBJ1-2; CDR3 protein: CATSPNGQYGYTF; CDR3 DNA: TGTGCCACCAGCCCTAATGGACAGTATGGCTACACCTTC
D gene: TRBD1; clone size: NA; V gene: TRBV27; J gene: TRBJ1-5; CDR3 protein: CASSWTGYQPQHF; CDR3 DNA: TGTGCCAGCAGTTGGACAGGGTATCAGCCCCAGCATTTT
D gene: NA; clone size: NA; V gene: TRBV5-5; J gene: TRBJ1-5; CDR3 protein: CASSLVGVRDQPQHF; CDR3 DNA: TGTGCCAGCAGCTTGGTTGGGGTACGCGATCAGCCCCAGCATTTT
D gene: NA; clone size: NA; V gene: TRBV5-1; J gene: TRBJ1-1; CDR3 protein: CASSGDSLNTEAFF; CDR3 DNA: TGCGCCAGCAGCGGAGACAGTCTGAACACTGAAGCTTTCTTT
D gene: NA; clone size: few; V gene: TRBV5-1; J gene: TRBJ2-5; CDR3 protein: CASSLQETQYF; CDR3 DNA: TGCGCCAGCAGCCTTCAAGAGACCCAGTACTTC
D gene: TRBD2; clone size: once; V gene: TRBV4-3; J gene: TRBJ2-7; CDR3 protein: CASSRSGIHEQYF; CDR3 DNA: TGCGCCAGCAGCCGAAGCGGGATACACGAGCAGTACTTC
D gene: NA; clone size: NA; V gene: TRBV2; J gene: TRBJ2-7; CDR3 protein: CASSICGNCEQYF; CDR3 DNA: TGTGCCAGCAGTATTTGCGGGAACTGCGAGCAGTACTTC
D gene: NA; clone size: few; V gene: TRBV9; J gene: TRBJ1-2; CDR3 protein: CASSAAPRVGYTF; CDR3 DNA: TGTGCCAGCAGCGCCGCCCCCAGGGTTGGCTACACCTTC
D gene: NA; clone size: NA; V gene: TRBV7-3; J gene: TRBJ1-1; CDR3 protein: CASSRVYNTEAFF; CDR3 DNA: TGTGCCAGCAGTCGGGTCTACAACACTGAAGCTTTCTTT
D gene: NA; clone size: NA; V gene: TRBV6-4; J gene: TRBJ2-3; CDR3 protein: CASSVGDLSTDTQYF; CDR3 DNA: TGTGCCAGCAGTGTCGGGGACCTTAGCACAGATACGCAGTATTTT
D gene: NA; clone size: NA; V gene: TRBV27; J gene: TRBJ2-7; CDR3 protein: CASSILGGNEQYF; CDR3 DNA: TGTGCCAGCAGTATCCTGGGGGGAAACGAGCAGTACTTC
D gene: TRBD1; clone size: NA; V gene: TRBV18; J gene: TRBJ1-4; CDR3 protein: CASSPTGATNEKLFF; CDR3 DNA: TGTGCCAGCTCACCTACAGGGGCAACTAATGAAAAACTGTTTTTT
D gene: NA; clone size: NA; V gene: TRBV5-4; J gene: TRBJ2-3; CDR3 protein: CASSWEGGSAGTDTQYF; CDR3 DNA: TGTGCCAGCAGCTGGGAGGGGGGGTCCGCGGGCACAGATACGCAGTATTTT
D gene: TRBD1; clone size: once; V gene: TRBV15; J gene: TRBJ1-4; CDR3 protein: CATSRADREGEKLFF; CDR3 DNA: TGTGCCACCAGCAGAGCCGACAGGGAGGGTGAAAAACTGTTTTTT
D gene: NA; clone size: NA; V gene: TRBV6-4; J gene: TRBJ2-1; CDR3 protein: CASSDYSRDEQFF; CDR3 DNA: TGTGCCAGCAGTGACTATTCAAGGGATGAGCAGTTCTTC
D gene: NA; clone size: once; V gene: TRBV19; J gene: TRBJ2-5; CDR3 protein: CASSAFKETQYF; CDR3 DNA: TGTGCCAGTAGTGCCTTTAAGGAGACCCAGTACTTC
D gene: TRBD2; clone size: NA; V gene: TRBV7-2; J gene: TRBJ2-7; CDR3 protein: CASSYGGTSTYEQYF; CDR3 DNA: TGTGCCAGCAGCTATGGGGGGACTAGCACTTACGAGCAGTACTTC